This paragraph reports one T cell receptor (beta chain). Distinct nucleotide sequences in the sample also encode this CDR3. The data were taken from a study of blood T cell repertoires in COVID-19. For the study at large: The origin of the acute and convalescent COVID-19 samples was the United States, Italy and Spain. Sources were T cells, B-cell-depleted T cells, or PBMCs; the material itself was cDNA or gDNA.

Trimming took 2 bases from V and 2 from J, leaving 6 bases between them. The CDR3 runs 13 residues. Germline V lookup: CDR1 MNHEY, CDR2 SMNVEV (reference sequence). Methods used by the authors: Reference gene primer amplification gave nucleated cell count estimates. Only in-frame clones appear in the TCRdb table, and some are missing; sequencing was by immunoSEQ multiplex PCR. The V and J calls and clone size come from that table; D and trimming were worked out from the DNA. The sample holds under 95,000 clones, approximately 82% seen once. This rearrangement joins TRBV27 to TRBJ1-1; D is uncertain. Sequencing was carried out using peripheral blood. This clonotype originated in a woman in her 70s with acute or convalescent COVID-19. The CDR3 region is CASSLNRNTEAFF. CDR3 coding DNA: TGTGCCAGCAGTTTAAACAGAAACACTGAAGCTTTCTTT.